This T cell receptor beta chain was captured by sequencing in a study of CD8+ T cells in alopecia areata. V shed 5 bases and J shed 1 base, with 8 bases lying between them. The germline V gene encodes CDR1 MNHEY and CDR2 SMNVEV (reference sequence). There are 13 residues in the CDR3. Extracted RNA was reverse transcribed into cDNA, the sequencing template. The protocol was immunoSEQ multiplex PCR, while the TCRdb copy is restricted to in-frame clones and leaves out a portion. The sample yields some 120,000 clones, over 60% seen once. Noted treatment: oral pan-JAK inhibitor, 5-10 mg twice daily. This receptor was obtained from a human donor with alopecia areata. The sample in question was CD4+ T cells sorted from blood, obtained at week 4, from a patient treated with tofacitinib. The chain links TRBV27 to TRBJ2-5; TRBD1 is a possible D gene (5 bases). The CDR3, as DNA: TGTGCCAGCAGTGGACACACCCAAGAGACCCAGTACTTC. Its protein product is CASSGHTQETQYF.